What follows are 22 T cell receptor beta chains derived from one specimen sequenced in a study of T cell repertoires in cytomegalovirus infection. Each CDR3 protein is one row after TCRdb ran MiXCR on the reads. This table holds a few hundred thousand distinct CDR3 sequences, over 15% found once. The specimen sequenced was CD8+ T cells from PBMCs. The receptors stem from a human donor in good health (CMV status not recorded). Some clones in this sample may be carry-over from other donors' samples.

J is TRBJ2-7 and V is TRBV12-3 or TRBV12-4, with D maybe TRBD1 (5 bases). The germline V and J ends were trimmed by 4 bases and 4 bases, with 11 bases remaining between them. The CDR3 runs 13 residues. The CDR3 DNA is TGTGCCAGCAGTTCTTCAGGGATTTACGAGCAGTACTTC. Amino acid sequence: CASSSSGIYEQYF.

This clonotype was seen repeatedly, ten times or more. V usage is TRBV6-5 and J usage is TRBJ1-4, with unresolved D. Germline V gene lookup returns CDR1 MNHEY and CDR2 SVGAGI. V was cut by 1 base and J by 0 bases, with 9 bases left in between. This CDR3 has 16 amino acids. CDR3 amino acids: CASSYFPLATNEKLFF. Here the CDR3 DNA reads TGTGCCAGCAGTTACTTCCCGCTCGCAACTAATGAAAAACTGTTTTTT.

The rearrangement links TRBV6-2 or TRBV6-3 to TRBJ2-7; 9 bases fit TRBD2. The CDR3 totals 18 residues. Germline values: CDR1 MNHEY, CDR2 SVGEGT. J gave up 2 bases and V 2 bases, and 13 bases lay outside the gene matches. This CDR3 reads CASSYTLGSVAGAYEQYF. The CDR3 region has the DNA TGTGCCAGCAGTTACACCCTTGGGTCGGTAGCGGGGGCCTACGAGCAGTACTTC.

Many counts were recorded for this clonotype. This sequence joins TRBV20-1 and TRBJ2-1; D possibly corresponds to TRBD2 (6 bases). CDR1 DFQATT and CDR2 SNEGSKA come from the germline V gene (reference sequence). The V end lost 3 bases, the J end lost 3 bases, and 15 bases lay between the germline ends. This CDR3 spans 15 amino acids. CDR3 sequence (DNA): TGCAGTGCTAGGCCCGATCGGGGGAACTACAATGAGCAGTTCTTC. Translated, it gives CSARPDRGNYNEQFF.

This clonotype has a handful of counts. The chain links TRBV4-2 to TRBJ1-1, with D unclear. In germline, CDR1 is LGHNA, CDR2 YNFKEQ. Between the trimmed V and J ends, which lost 1 base and 8 bases, there was a span of 11 bases. The CDR3 has 13 amino acids. Written as DNA, the CDR3 is TGTGCCAGCAGCCAAGTCCACGGAAAAGAAGCTTTCTTT. This sequence encodes CASSQVHGKEAFF.

This clonotype occurred once. A read error may explain this, as a much larger clone is one base away. This chain connects TRBV12-3 or TRBV12-4 to TRBJ2-6; the D gene could be TRBD1 or TRBD2 (5 bases each). The CDR3 length is 15 residues. Trimming removed 6 bases from V and 8 bases from J, with 17 bases in between. The CDR3 nucleotides are TGTGCCAGCAGATTCGCCCTCGGGGCAACCAACGTCCTGACTTTC. The encoded protein is CASRFALGATNVLTF.

The rearrangement links TRBV9 to TRBJ1-6; no firm D call. Trimming removed 0 bases at V and 6 bases at J, with 7 bases between. Germline loops: CDR1 SGDLS, CDR2 YYNGEE. The CDR3 runs to 14 residues. CDR3 in DNA: TGTGCCAGCAGCGTAGCTGATGGTAATTCACCCCTCCACTTT. This codes for CASSVADGNSPLHF. The entire variable domain, with the rest obtained from reference TRBV9 and TRBJ1-6, is as follows: DSGVTQTPKHLITATGQRVTLRCSPRSGDLSVYWYQQSLDQGLQFLIQYYNGEERAKGNILERFSAQQFPDLHSELNLSSLELGDSALYFCASSVADGNSPLHFGNGTRLTVT.

In this sample, this clonotype turned up a few times. The V and J genes are TRBV29-1 and TRBJ1-2; TRBD1 matches 8 bases. This CDR3 has 11 residues. Germline loops: CDR1 SQVTM, CDR2 ANQGSEA. The trim removed 6 bases at V and 5 bases at J, leaving 2 bases unmatched. The CDR3 is CSVQGVYGYTF. DNA of the CDR3: TGCAGCGTACAGGGGGTATATGGCTACACCTTC.

The chain is built from TRBV10-3 and TRBJ2-1; D may be TRBD2 (6 bases). The ends were cut back, 8 bases at V and 9 bases at J, with 14 bases in the middle. CDR3 size: 12 residues. Germline V lookup: CDR1 ENHRY, CDR2 SYGVKD. The CDR3 coding sequence is TGTGCCATCCGGGTGGAGGAGGGTGAGCAGTTCTTC. Translation gives CAIRVEEGEQFF.

This clonotype has only a few counts. This rearrangement joins TRBV6-5 to TRBJ2-1; 13 bases are a match to TRBD2. The germline gives CDR1 MNHEY, CDR2 SVGAGI. The junction had 1 base not matched to a gene; V was cut back by 6 bases and J by 5 bases. This CDR3 contains 14 residues. The CDR3 here is CASRGLAGHNEQFF. CDR3 sequence (DNA): TGTGCCAGCAGGGGACTAGCGGGGCACAATGAGCAGTTCTTC.

The chain couples TRBV6-8 to TRBJ2-1; the D call may be TRBD1 or TRBD2 (5 bases each). The germline V gene encodes CDR1 MNHGY and CDR2 SAAAGT. There are 17 residues in the CDR3. Trimming removed 0 bases from V and 4 bases from J, with 16 bases in between. The CDR3 loop reads CASSYSGEGPLYNEQFF. Here the CDR3 DNA reads TGTGCCAGCAGTTACTCGGGTGAGGGGCCCCTGTACAATGAGCAGTTCTTC.

Turning to this clonotype: Possible read error: a much larger clone is one base away. The V and J genes are TRBV7-6 and TRBJ2-1; no definite D call. The CDR3 is 11 residues long. Germline V gene sequence: CDR1 SGHVS, CDR2 FNYEAQ. V was pared by 5 bases and J by 10 bases, with 9 bases between. This CDR3 reads CASSPEEEQFF. As DNA, the CDR3 is TGTGCCAGCAGCCCGGAAGAGGAGCAGTTCTTC.

This clonotype was detected only a few times. The chain couples TRBV28 to TRBJ1-1; D not resolved. The germline gives CDR1 MDHEN, CDR2 SYDVKM. Trimming shortened V by 2 bases and J by 7 bases, and 8 bases separated the two germline ends. The CDR3 sequence is 12 residues long. This CDR3 is CASSLRGSEAFF. The CDR3 DNA is TGTGCCAGCAGTTTACGCGGGAGTGAAGCTTTCTTT.

This clonotype came up a few times. The chain uses TRBV20-1 and TRBJ1-2; D might be TRBD1 (6 bases). The CDR3 extends over 16 amino acids. Trimming removed 1 base at V and 1 base at J, with 16 bases between. Germline V gives CDR1 DFQATT, CDR2 SNEGSKA (reference sequence). The CDR3 protein is CSARALRTDNNYGYTF. CDR3 sequence (DNA): TGCAGTGCTAGAGCGCTTAGGACAGACAATAACTATGGCTACACCTTC.

This clonotype was counted at least ten times. J is TRBJ2-5 and V is TRBV12-3 or TRBV12-4; no clear D. This CDR3 region has 15 residues. Trimming took off 6 bases at V and 3 bases at J, with 17 bases between the two ends. CDR3 nucleotide sequence: TGTGCCAGCAGGCTACACTCTTCGGCTGAAGAGACCCAGTACTTC. It codes for CASRLHSSAEETQYF.

This rearrangement joins TRBV29-1 to TRBJ2-7, with D hard to call. V was trimmed by 0 bases and J by 1 base, leaving 13 bases between them. This CDR3 region has 15 residues. Germline values: CDR1 SQVTM, CDR2 ANQGSEA. CDR3 in DNA: TGCAGCGTTGAAGATGATGGGTCAGCTTCCTACGAGCAGTACTTC. This gives the protein CSVEDDGSASYEQYF.

This clonotype has more than one count but fewer than ten. The chain is built from TRBV12-3 or TRBV12-4 and TRBJ2-7, with 8 bases lining up with TRBD1. V lost 6 bases and J lost 6; bases outside the gene matches: 7. This CDR3 spans 13 amino acids. CDR3 nucleotides: TGTGCCAGCAGGGGGACAGGATTTCTCGAGCAGTACTTC. Translation gives CASRGTGFLEQYF.

At least ten counts were recorded for this clonotype. The chain links TRBV7-2 to TRBJ1-2; D is possibly TRBD1 (5 bases). Trimming shortened V by 3 bases and J by 4 bases, and 12 bases separated the two germline ends. Germline values: CDR1 SGHTA, CDR2 FQGNSA. CDR3 length: 14 amino acids. The CDR3 region is CASSFSDRAYGYTF. The CDR3 DNA is TGTGCCAGCAGCTTCAGTGACAGAGCCTATGGCTACACCTTC.

This clonotype was picked up many times. V usage is TRBV7-2 and J usage is TRBJ1-2; 10 positions agree with TRBD1. V trimming: 6 bases; J trimming: 0 bases; junction bases outside the gene matches: 16. CDR1 SGHTA and CDR2 FQGNSA come from the germline V gene. This CDR3 is built from 19 residues. CDR3 sequence: CASSFPSGQGSNPNYGYTF. The CDR3 DNA reads as TGTGCCAGCAGTTTTCCTTCGGGACAGGGGTCCAATCCTAACTATGGCTACACCTTC.

V gene TRBV12-3 or TRBV12-4 combines with J gene TRBJ2-1, with 8 bases lining up with TRBD1. J was trimmed by 7 bases and V by 6 bases; bases with no gene match: 8. This CDR3 contains 14 residues. Here the CDR3 reads CASSLTGGSNEQFF. For the CDR3, the DNA is TGTGCCAGCAGCCTTACAGGGGGGAGTAATGAGCAGTTCTTC.

This clonotype came up a few times. The V call is TRBV7-6, the J call TRBJ2-1; D is ambiguous. Deletions cut 0 bases from V and 0 bases from J, with 9 bases between. The CDR3 contains 16 residues. Germline V gene sequence: CDR1 SGHVS, CDR2 FNYEAQ. CDR3 residues: CASSLAGPSSYNEQFF. In nucleotides, the CDR3 is TGTGCCAGCAGCTTAGCGGGCCCGAGCTCCTACAATGAGCAGTTCTTC.

The chain is built from TRBV7-9 and TRBJ2-2; D is unclear. CDR1 is SEHNR and CDR2 is FQNEAQ in the germline V gene (reference sequence). The length of the CDR3 is 15 residues. The V gene lost 1 base and the J gene lost 3 bases, with 9 bases spanning the gap. CDR3 DNA: TGTGCCAGCAGCTTAGAACCATTACACACCGGGGAGCTGTTTTTT. Its translation: CASSLEPLHTGELFF. Full variable domain (remainder filled in from reference TRBV7-9 and TRBJ2-2): DTGVSQNPRHKITKRGQNVTFRCDPISEHNRLYWYRQTLGQGPEFLTYFQNEAQLEKSRLLSDRFSAERPKGSFSTLEIQRTEQGDSAMYLCASSLEPLHTGELFFGEGSRLTVL.